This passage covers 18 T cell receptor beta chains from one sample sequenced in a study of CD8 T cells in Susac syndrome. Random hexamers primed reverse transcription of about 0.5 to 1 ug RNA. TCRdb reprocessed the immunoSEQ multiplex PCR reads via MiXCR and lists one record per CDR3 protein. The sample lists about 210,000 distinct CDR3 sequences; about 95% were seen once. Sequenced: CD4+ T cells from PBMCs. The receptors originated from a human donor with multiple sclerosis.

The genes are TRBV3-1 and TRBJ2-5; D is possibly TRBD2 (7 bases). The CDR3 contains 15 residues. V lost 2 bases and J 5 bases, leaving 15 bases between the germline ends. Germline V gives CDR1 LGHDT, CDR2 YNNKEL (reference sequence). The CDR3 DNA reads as TGTGCCAGCAGCCAAAGGGGGGGAGTTGTGGAGACCCAGTACTTC. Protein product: CASSQRGGVVETQYF.

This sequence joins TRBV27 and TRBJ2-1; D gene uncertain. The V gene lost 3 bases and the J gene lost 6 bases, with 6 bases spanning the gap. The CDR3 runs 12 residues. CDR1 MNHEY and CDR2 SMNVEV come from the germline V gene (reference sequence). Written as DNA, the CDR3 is TGTGCCAGCAGTTTCTCCCCCAATGAGCAGTTCTTC. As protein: CASSFSPNEQFF.

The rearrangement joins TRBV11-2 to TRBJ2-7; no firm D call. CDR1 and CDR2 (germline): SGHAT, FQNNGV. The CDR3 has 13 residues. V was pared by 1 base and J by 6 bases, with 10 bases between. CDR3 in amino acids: CASSLAVGLEQYF. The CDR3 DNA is TGTGCCAGCAGCTTAGCCGTTGGCCTCGAGCAGTACTTC.

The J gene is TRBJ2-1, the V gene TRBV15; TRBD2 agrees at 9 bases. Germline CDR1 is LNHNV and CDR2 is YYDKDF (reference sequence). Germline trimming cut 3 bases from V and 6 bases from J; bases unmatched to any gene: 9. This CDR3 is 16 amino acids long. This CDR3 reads CATSRELAGPSNEQFF. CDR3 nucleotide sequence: TGTGCCACCAGCAGGGAACTAGCGGGCCCAAGCAATGAGCAGTTCTTC.

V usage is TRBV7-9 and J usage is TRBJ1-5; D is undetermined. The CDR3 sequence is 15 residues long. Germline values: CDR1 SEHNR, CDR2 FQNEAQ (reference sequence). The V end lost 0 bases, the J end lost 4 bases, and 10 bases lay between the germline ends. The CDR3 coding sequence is TGTGCCAGCAGCTTAGCCGGTTCCGTGAATCAGCCCCAGCATTTT. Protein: CASSLAGSVNQPQHF. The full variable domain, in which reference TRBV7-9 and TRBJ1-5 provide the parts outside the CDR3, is DTGVSQNPRHKITKRGQNVTFRCDPISEHNRLYWYRQTLGQGPEFLTYFQNEAQLEKSRLLSDRFSAERPKGSFSTLEIQRTEQGDSAMYLCASSLAGSVNQPQHFGDGTRLSIL.

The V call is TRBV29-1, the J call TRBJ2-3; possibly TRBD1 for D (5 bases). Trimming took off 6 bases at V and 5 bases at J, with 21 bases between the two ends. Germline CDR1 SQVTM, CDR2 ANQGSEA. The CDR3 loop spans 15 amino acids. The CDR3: CSVRTILVRGDTQYF. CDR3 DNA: TGCAGCGTCCGTACAATACTCGTTAGGGGAGATACGCAGTATTTT.

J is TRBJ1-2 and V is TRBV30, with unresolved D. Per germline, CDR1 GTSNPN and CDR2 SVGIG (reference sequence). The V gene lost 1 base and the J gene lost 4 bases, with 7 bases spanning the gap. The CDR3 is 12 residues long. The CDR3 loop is CAWSEEGYGYTF. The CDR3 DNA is TGTGCCTGGAGTGAAGAGGGCTATGGCTACACCTTC.

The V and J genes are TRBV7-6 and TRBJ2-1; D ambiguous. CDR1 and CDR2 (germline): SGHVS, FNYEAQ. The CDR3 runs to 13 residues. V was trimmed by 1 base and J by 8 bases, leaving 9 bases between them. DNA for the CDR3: TGTGCCAGCAGCTTAGATCCGGGCCATGAGCAGTTCTTC. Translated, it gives CASSLDPGHEQFF. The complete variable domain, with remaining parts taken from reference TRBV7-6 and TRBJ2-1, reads GAGVSQSPRYKVTKRGQDVALRCDPISGHVSLYWYRQALGQGPEFLTYFNYEAQQDKSGLPNDRFSAERPEGSISTLTIQRTEQRDSAMYRCASSLDPGHEQFFGPGTRLTVL.

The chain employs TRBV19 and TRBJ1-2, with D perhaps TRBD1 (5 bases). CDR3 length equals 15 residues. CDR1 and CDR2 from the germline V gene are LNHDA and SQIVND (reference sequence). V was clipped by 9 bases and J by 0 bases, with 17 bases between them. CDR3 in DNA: TGTGCCAGCCAGAGGCGGCAGGGTGCTAACTATGGCTACACCTTC. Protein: CASQRRQGANYGYTF.

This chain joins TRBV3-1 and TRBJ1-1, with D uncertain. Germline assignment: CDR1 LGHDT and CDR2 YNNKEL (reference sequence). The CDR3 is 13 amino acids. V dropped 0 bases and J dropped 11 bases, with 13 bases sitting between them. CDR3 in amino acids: CASSQDQRQPAFF. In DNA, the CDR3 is TGTGCCAGCAGCCAAGATCAGAGGCAACCGGCTTTCTTT.

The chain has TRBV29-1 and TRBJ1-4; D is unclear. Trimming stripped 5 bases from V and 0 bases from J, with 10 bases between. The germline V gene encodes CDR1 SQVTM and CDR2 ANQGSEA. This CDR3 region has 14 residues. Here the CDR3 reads CSVTGRATNEKLFF. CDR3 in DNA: TGCAGCGTTACCGGCCGTGCAACTAATGAAAAACTGTTTTTT.

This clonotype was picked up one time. CDR3 in amino acids: CSVENERVNEQFF. The CDR3 region has the DNA TGCAGCGTTGAAAACGAGCGCGTCAATGAGCAGTTCTTC. The chain recombines TRBV29-1 with TRBJ2-1; D is undetermined. The CDR3 has 13 amino acids. Trimming removed 2 bases at V and 6 bases at J, with 11 bases between. Per the germline V gene, CDR1 is SQVTM and CDR2 is ANQGSEA.

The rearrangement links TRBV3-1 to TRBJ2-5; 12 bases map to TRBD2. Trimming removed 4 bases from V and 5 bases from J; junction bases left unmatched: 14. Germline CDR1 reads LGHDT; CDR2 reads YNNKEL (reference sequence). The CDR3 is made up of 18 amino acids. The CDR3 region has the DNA TGTGCCAGCAGCCCTGTGAGGGCTAGCGGGGGGGCCGATGAGACCCAGTACTTC. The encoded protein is CASSPVRASGGADETQYF.

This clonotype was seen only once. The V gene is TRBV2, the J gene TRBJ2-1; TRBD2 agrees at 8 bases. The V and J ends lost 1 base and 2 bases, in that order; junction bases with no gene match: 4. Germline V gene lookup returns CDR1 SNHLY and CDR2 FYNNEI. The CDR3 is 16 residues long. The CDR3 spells CASSEDTSGTYNEQFF. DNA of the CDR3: TGTGCCAGCAGTGAAGACACTAGCGGAACCTACAATGAGCAGTTCTTC.

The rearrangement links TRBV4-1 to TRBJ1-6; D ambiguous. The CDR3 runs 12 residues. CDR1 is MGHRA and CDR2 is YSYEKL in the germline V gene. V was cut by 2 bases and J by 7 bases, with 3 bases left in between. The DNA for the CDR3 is TGCGCCAGCAGCCAACAGAATTCACCCCTCCACTTT. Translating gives CASSQQNSPLHF.

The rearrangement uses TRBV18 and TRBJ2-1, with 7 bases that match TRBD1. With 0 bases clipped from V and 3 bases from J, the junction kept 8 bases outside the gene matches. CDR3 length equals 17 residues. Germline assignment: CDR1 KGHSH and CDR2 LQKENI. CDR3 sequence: CASSPPSDRVYYNEQFF. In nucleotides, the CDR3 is TGTGCCAGCTCACCACCGAGCGACAGGGTATACTACAATGAGCAGTTCTTC. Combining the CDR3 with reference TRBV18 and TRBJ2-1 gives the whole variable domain NAGVMQNPRHLVRRRGQEARLRCSPMKGHSHVYWYRQLPEEGLKFMVYLQKENIIDESGMPKERFSAEFPKEGPSILRIQQVVRGDSAAYFCASSPPSDRVYYNEQFFGPGTRLTVL.

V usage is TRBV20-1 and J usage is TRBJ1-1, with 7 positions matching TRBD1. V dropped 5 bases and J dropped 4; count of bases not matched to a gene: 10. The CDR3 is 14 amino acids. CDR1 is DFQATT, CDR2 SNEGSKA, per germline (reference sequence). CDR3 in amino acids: CSASEGAGSTEAFF. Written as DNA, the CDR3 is TGCAGTGCTTCGGAGGGGGCTGGCAGCACTGAAGCTTTCTTT.

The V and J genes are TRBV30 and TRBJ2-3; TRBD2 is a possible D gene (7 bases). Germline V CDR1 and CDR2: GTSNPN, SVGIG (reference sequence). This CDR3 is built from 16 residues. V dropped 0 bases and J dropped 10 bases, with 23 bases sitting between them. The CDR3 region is CAWSVKRGQGSFAQYF. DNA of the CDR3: TGTGCCTGGAGTGTAAAGCGGGGTCAGGGGTCATTTGCGCAGTATTTT.